This section outlines one TCR beta chain sequence together with its context. V dropped 0 bases and J dropped 6 bases, with 7 bases sitting between them. CDR1 and CDR2 from the germline V gene are SGHRS and YFSETQ. This CDR3 region has 14 residues. The record originates from a study of radiotherapy plus CTLA-4 blockade in lung cancer. Generated by immunoSEQ multiplex PCR, the TCRdb table keeps only in-frame clones and is missing some. The sample holds approximately 99,000 clones, about 86% seen once. The chain joins TRBV5-1 to TRBJ1-6; D remains unclear. This TCR was sampled from a human donor with non-small cell lung cancer that progressed on radiotherapy plus ipilimumab. This material consisted of peripheral blood, taken from a patient treated with radiotherapy plus ipilimumab. The CDR3 loop is CASSLGWGNSPLHF. The DNA for the CDR3 is TGCGCCAGCAGCTTGGGGTGGGGTAATTCACCCCTCCACTTT.